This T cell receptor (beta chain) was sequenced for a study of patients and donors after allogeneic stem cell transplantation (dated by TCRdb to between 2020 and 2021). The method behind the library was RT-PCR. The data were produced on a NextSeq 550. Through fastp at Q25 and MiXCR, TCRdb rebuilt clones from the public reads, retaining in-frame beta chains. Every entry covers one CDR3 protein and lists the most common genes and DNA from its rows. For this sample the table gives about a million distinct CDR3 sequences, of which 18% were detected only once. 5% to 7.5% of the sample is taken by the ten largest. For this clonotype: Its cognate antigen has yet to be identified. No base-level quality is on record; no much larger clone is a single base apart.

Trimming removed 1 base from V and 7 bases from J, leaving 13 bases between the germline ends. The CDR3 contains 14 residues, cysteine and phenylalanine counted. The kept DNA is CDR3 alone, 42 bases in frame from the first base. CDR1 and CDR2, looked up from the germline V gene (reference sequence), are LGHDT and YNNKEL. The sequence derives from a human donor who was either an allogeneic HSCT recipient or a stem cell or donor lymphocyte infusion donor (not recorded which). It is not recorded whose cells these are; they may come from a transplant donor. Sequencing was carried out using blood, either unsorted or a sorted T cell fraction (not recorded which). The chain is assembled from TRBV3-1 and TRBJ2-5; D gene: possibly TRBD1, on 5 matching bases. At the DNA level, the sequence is TGTGCCAGCAGCCAAGGACTGGCTCAGGGGACCCAGTACTTC. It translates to CASSQGLAQGTQYF.